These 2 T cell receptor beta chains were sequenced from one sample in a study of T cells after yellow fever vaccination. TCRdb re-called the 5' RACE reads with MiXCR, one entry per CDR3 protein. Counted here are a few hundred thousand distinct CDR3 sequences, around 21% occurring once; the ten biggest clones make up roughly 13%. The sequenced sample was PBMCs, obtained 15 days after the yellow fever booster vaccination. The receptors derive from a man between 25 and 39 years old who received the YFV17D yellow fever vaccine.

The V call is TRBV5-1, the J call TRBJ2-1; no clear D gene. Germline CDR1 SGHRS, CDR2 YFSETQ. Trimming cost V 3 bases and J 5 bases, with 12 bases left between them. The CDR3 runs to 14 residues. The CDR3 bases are TGCGCCAGCAGCTCGAGGTTAGGAAACAATGAGCAGTTCTTC. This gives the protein CASSSRLGNNEQFF. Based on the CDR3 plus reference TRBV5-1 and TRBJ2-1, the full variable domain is KAGVTQTPRYLIKTRGQQVTLSCSPISGHRSVSWYQQTPGQGLQFLFEYFSETQRNKGNFPGRFSGRQFSNSRSEMNVSTLELGDSALYLCASSSRLGNNEQFFGPGTRLTVL.

DNA for the CDR3: TGTGCCAGCAGCTTTCAGGGGGCTCTGGACACTGAAGCTTTCTTT. Translated: CASSFQGALDTEAFF. The chain couples TRBV7-2 to TRBJ1-1; TRBD1 matches 8 bases. V trimming: 3 bases; J trimming: 3 bases; junction bases outside the gene matches: 6. The germline gives CDR1 SGHTA, CDR2 FQGNSA. The CDR3 runs 15 residues. The complete variable domain, with remaining parts taken from reference TRBV7-2 and TRBJ1-1, reads GAGVSQSPSNKVTEKGKDVELRCDPISGHTALYWYRQSLGQGLEFLIYFQGNSAPDKSGLPSDRFSAERTGGSVSTLTIQRTQQEDSAVYLCASSFQGALDTEAFFGQGTRLTVV.